This TCR beta chain was obtained from a study of T-cell reconstitution after alpha-beta-depleted transplantation in children. Study-wide results and caveats: Recipient T cells and thymic progenitors that survived were the source of the high TCRbeta diversity seen at day 60 in some patients. Newly produced T cells mostly accounted for T-cell counts and diversity one year post-transplant. Alpha-beta T cells present about two months after transplant were reported to originate from several hundred expanded graft clones.

This clonotype appeared a few times. What it binds is not known. V dropped 5 bases and J dropped 8; count of bases not matched to a gene: 10. The CDR3 spans 15 residues. Germline CDR1 SGHVS, CDR2 FNYEAQ. A library of TCRbeta sequences, prepared with unique molecular identifiers, was generated. TCRdb itself ran the PCR reads through MiXCR, one entry per CDR3 protein. Of 200,000 to 250,000 distinct CDR3 sequences in the sample, roughly a tenth were seen once. The sequence was collected from a child under two years old with acute myeloid leukemia, due to receive a stem cell transplant. The rearrangement uses TRBV7-6 and TRBJ2-2, with 8 bases that match TRBD1. The sample consisted of PBMCs, taken before TCRalphabeta/CD19-depleted stem cell transplant. The CDR3 here is CASSPRRQGAGELFF. Written as DNA, the CDR3 is TGTGCCAGCAGCCCCCGCAGGCAGGGGGCGGGGGAGCTGTTTTTT.